Sequencing of this T cell receptor beta chain was carried out in a study of cytomegalovirus exposure and HLA in healthy donors. Study-level information: The approximately 110 validation repertoires used the same platform as the roughly 620 first-cohort repertoires, a later analysis reported.

Some clones are missing from TCRdb's copy, which holds only in-frame ones; the method was immunoSEQ multiplex PCR. This table has 250,000 to 350,000 clones, around nine tenths appearing once. As to this clone: The antigen remains unidentified.

This CDR3 has 15 residues. V lost 4 bases to trimming and J lost 2 bases, with 12 bases between them. Germline-derived CDR1 and CDR2 are SGHNT and YYREEE (reference sequence). Notes on the study in general: With high specificity and sensitivity, the classifier reportedly diagnosed cytomegalovirus status. It was found in a later analysis that first-cohort TCR clusters tended to co-occur in the approximately 120 validation repertoires.

The TCR was taken from a woman aged 18-30 years in good health and CMV-seronegative. The chain couples TRBV5-4 to TRBJ2-2, with D perhaps TRBD2 (6 bases). Sequenced material: PBMCs. CDR3 nucleotides: TGTGCCAGCAGCATCACTAGCCTAAACACCGGGGAGCTGTTTTTT. Its translation: CASSITSLNTGELFF.